The 25 T cell receptor beta chains presented below share a single source sample, sequenced in a study of identical twins listed by TCRdb under 2016. Receptors were amplified or captured by 5' RACE. TCRdb records Illumina HiSeq 2000 as the sequencer. TCRdb handled the public reads itself, with Q25 trimming in fastp and clone calling in MiXCR, and kept productive beta chains. CDR3 protein duplicates are merged, each entry listing the most common genes and DNA. The sample records 200,000 to 250,000 distinct CDR3 sequences, roughly an eighth of which are singletons. Of the sample, roughly 4% falls within the top ten clones. The same specimen was also included in a second study, on yellow fever vaccine responses in identical twins.

Sequencing was carried out using memory (CD45RO+) T cells sorted from blood. The sample's cell subset or site, from its label and the paper: CD45RO+ enriched T cells. Source of these receptors: a young woman in good health.

Here the CDR3 DNA reads TGTGCCAGCAGCCCCCATAGGGTTCAAGAGACCCAGTACTTC. Its protein is CASSPHRVQETQYF. The chain recombines TRBV21-1 with TRBJ2-5. TRBV21-1 is shown as a pseudogene. The CDR3 sequence is 14 residues long.

This sequence joins TRBV20-1 and TRBJ1-1, with D uncertain. The CDR3 is 12 amino acids. The V and J ends lost 3 bases and 1 base respectively, with 6 bases between them. The germline gives CDR1 DFQATT, CDR2 SNEGSKA (reference sequence). The CDR3 DNA reads TGCAGTGCTAGTCCAGAGAACACTGAAGCTTTCTTT. Translation gives CSASPENTEAFF.

A few counts support this clonotype. This may arise from a read error, as a much more abundant clone is one base away. The V gene is TRBV3-1, the J gene TRBJ2-4, with 8 bases aligning to TRBD2. This CDR3 comprises 14 residues. Germline loops: CDR1 LGHDT, CDR2 YNNKEL (reference sequence). Trimming cost V 6 bases and J 8 bases; bases outside gene matches: 9. CDR3 sequence reads: CASSKRGPSDIQYF. As DNA, the CDR3 is TGTGCCAGCAGTAAGCGGGGGCCGTCAGACATTCAGTACTTC.

The V and J genes are TRBV5-6 and TRBJ2-3, with 10 positions matching TRBD2. CDR3 length: 16 residues. Germline V lookup: CDR1 SGHDT, CDR2 YYEEEE. V shed 2 bases, J shed 7 bases, and the junction held 10 bases outside the gene matches. Here the CDR3 DNA reads TGTGCCAGCAGCTTCACCGGGACTAGCGTGAGGTATACGCAGTATTTT. Protein product: CASSFTGTSVRYTQYF.

This clonotype was observed many times. V and J are TRBV7-2 and TRBJ1-1; D gene ambiguous. This CDR3 contains 12 residues. The germline V and J ends were trimmed by 7 bases and 6 bases, with 12 bases remaining between them. In germline, CDR1 is SGHTA, CDR2 FQGNSA. CDR3 protein: CASKGAGAEAFF. CDR3 sequence (DNA): TGTGCCAGCAAGGGCGCGGGCGCTGAAGCTTTCTTT.

The gene calls are TRBV7-2 and TRBJ1-1; no firm D call. The CDR3 runs 15 residues. Germline values: CDR1 SGHTA, CDR2 FQGNSA. V was clipped by 5 bases and J by 4 bases, with 17 bases between them. Here the CDR3 DNA reads TGTGCCAGCAGCCGACAACTTCAAGGAGGCACTGAAGCTTTCTTT. Translating gives CASSRQLQGGTEAFF.

This clonotype was observed many times. The V gene is TRBV20-1, the J gene TRBJ2-5; 8 bases match TRBD2. J lost 5 bases, V lost 4 bases, and 6 bases had no gene match. This CDR3 spans 13 amino acids. CDR1 and CDR2 from the germline V gene are DFQATT and SNEGSKA (reference sequence). CDR3 sequence reads: CSATRLARETQYF. As DNA, the CDR3 is TGCAGTGCTACGCGACTAGCGCGGGAGACCCAGTACTTC.

The V call is TRBV4-2, the J call TRBJ1-1, with 8 bases aligning to TRBD1. Germline lookup yields CDR1 LGHNA and CDR2 YNFKEQ. The J segment lost 4 bases and the V segment lost 2 bases, leaving 9 bases of the junction unmatched. The CDR3 spans 16 residues. The CDR3 nucleotides read TGTGCCAGCAGCCAACCACAGGGGGGGTATAGCACTGAAGCTTTCTTT. Its protein product is CASSQPQGGYSTEAFF.

This clonotype was recorded many times. J is TRBJ1-3 and V is TRBV11-2; a weak D match, TRBD1 (5 bases). CDR1 is SGHAT, CDR2 FQNNGV, per germline. V dropped 5 bases and J dropped 5 bases, with 10 bases sitting between them. CDR3 length: 13 residues. The CDR3: CASSGTGRNTIYF. The DNA of the CDR3 is TGTGCCAGCAGCGGTACAGGACGAAACACCATATATTTT.

The V call is TRBV6-5, the J call TRBJ2-7, with D maybe TRBD1 (5 bases). Between the trimmed V and J ends, which lost 4 bases and 6 bases, there was a span of 16 bases. Germline V lookup: CDR1 MNHEY, CDR2 SVGAGI. The CDR3 loop spans 14 amino acids. This CDR3 is CASSFERGKGEQYF. CDR3 sequence (DNA): TGTGCCAGCAGTTTTGAAAGGGGCAAAGGCGAGCAGTACTTC.

The chain recombines TRBV12-3 or TRBV12-4 with TRBJ1-2; 7 bases align to TRBD1. The J segment lost 2 bases and the V segment lost 6 bases, leaving 9 bases of the junction unmatched. The CDR3 contains 15 residues. The CDR3 DNA reads as TGTGCCAGCAGCCCCCGATCGGGACAGAACTATGGCTACACCTTC. Encoded protein: CASSPRSGQNYGYTF.

This clonotype was detected only a few times. V is TRBV7-6 and J is TRBJ2-3; D unclear. Germline CDR1 and CDR2: SGHVS and FNYEAQ. The CDR3 is made up of 15 amino acids. V was trimmed by 5 bases and J by 0 bases, leaving 12 bases between them. In DNA form, the CDR3 reads TGTGCCAGCAGCCGTGACACAGCTAGCACAGATACGCAGTATTTT. This codes for CASSRDTASTDTQYF.

This clonotype was seen repeatedly, ten times or more. The rearrangement joins TRBV29-1 to TRBJ2-2, with 11 bases fitting TRBD2. This CDR3 has 14 amino acids. The J segment lost 3 bases and the V segment lost 5 bases, leaving 2 bases of the junction unmatched. Germline-derived CDR1 and CDR2 are SQVTM and ANQGSEA. CDR3 sequence (DNA): TGCAGCGTTTCACTAGCGGGAGACACCGGGGAGCTGTTTTTT. Its translation: CSVSLAGDTGELFF.

This clonotype was picked up a small number of times. This chain connects TRBV6-2 or TRBV6-3 to TRBJ1-1; 12 positions agree with TRBD1. The CDR3 has 17 amino acids. Germline V gene lookup returns CDR1 MNHEY and CDR2 SVGEGT. Germline trimming cut 6 bases from V and 1 base from J; bases unmatched to any gene: 9. CDR3 DNA: TGTGCCAGCAGACCCGGGACAGGGGGCTCACAGAACACTGAAGCTTTCTTT. The encoded protein is CASRPGTGGSQNTEAFF.

The J gene is TRBJ2-7, the V gene TRBV7-2; 7 bases match TRBD1. CDR1 is SGHTA and CDR2 is FQGNSA in the germline V gene. The CDR3 covers 13 residues. V dropped 4 bases and J dropped 6; count of bases not matched to a gene: 6. The CDR3 is CASSSIRQGEQYF. The CDR3, as DNA: TGTGCCAGCAGCTCCATTCGACAGGGCGAGCAGTACTTC.

This clonotype was detected only a few times. The J gene is TRBJ1-6, the V gene TRBV10-3; a weak D match, TRBD1 (6 bases). Trimming cost V 10 bases and J 7 bases, with 17 bases left between them. Per germline, CDR1 ENHRY and CDR2 SYGVKD. CDR3 length: 14 residues. In DNA, the CDR3 is TGTGCCACCGAGGGGGGCTCCCGCAATTCACCCCTCCACTTT. It encodes CATEGGSRNSPLHF.

This clonotype was seen more than once but under ten times. The chain is built from TRBV6-2 or TRBV6-3 and TRBJ2-1; 9 bases fit TRBD1. The CDR3 is 15 amino acids. The J segment lost 1 base and the V segment lost 7 bases, leaving 5 bases of the junction unmatched. The germline gives CDR1 MNHEY, CDR2 SVGEGT. Written as DNA, the CDR3 is TGTGCCAGCATTGTGGGACAGGGTTCCTACAATGAGCAGTTCTTC. Translating it yields CASIVGQGSYNEQFF.

The sample holds a few counts of this clonotype. V usage is TRBV20-1 and J usage is TRBJ2-7, with TRBD1 matching over 7 bases. The CDR3 sequence is 15 residues long. Germline V gene lookup returns CDR1 DFQATT and CDR2 SNEGSKA (reference sequence). The V segment lost 1 base and the J segment 1 base; nucleotides outside the gene matches: 7. CDR3 coding DNA: TGCAGTGCTAGAGCTTTGGGACAGCCTTCCTACGAGCAGTACTTC. This translates into CSARALGQPSYEQYF.

V and J are TRBV20-1 and TRBJ2-5; D gene ambiguous. This CDR3 is 13 amino acids long. V lost 6 bases and J lost 5, with 16 bases in between. Germline assignment: CDR1 DFQATT and CDR2 SNEGSKA (reference sequence). CDR3 residues: CSASGPVGETQYF. The CDR3 nucleotides are TGCAGTGCCAGTGGCCCGGTAGGTGAGACCCAGTACTTC.

This clonotype came up many times. At one end the junction does not follow the germline gene, possibly because of a read error. This chain connects TRBV7-2 to TRBJ2-7; the match to TRBD1 covers 11 bases. The CDR3 runs to 15 residues. Germline V gives CDR1 SGHTA, CDR2 FQGNSA. CDR3 sequence (DNA): TGCGCCAGCAGCTTGGGGACAGGGGGCTCCTACGAGCAGTACTTC. It yields the protein CASSLGTGGSYEQYF.

This chain joins TRBV10-3 and TRBJ1-2; D call uncertain. In germline, CDR1 is ENHRY, CDR2 SYGVKD. CDR3 length: 12 amino acids. The germline V and J ends were trimmed by 3 bases and 7 bases, with 9 bases remaining between them. In DNA, the CDR3 is TGTGCCATCAGTGAATCGGGGTCTGGCTACACCTTC. Its protein is CAISESGSGYTF.

There are a few counts of this clonotype. This chain links TRBV30 with TRBJ2-3; TRBD1 agrees at 7 bases. CDR1 is GTSNPN, CDR2 SVGIG, per germline (reference sequence). V was clipped by 8 bases and J by 0 bases; unmatched bases: 11. The CDR3 extends over 15 amino acids. The CDR3 DNA sequence: TGTGCCCAACAAGGACAGGTCCTTAGCACAGATACGCAGTATTTT. Amino acids: CAQQGQVLSTDTQYF.

Worth noting for this clonotype: This sequence may be a read error, since a much larger clone differs from it by one base. V usage is TRBV18 and J usage is TRBJ1-1; tentative D call: TRBD1 (5 bases). Trimming stripped 1 base from V and 5 bases from J, with 17 bases between. CDR3 length: 16 amino acids. Germline-derived CDR1 and CDR2 are KGHSH and LQKENI. CDR3 protein: CASSPQVGRVVTEAFF. Here the CDR3 DNA reads TGTGCCAGCTCACCACAGGTCGGCAGGGTAGTAACTGAAGCTTTCTTT.

The V call is TRBV30, the J call TRBJ2-7, with TRBD2 matching 13 bases. CDR1 is GTSNPN and CDR2 is SVGIG in the germline V gene (reference sequence). Trimming cost V 0 bases and J 3 bases; bases outside gene matches: 14. The CDR3 runs 19 residues. CDR3 DNA: TGTGCCTGGAGTGTACCCCCACAGACTAGCGGGAGGTGGGACTACGAGCAGTACTTC. As protein: CAWSVPPQTSGRWDYEQYF.

The CDR3 is CASSATGVKSYEQYF. The CDR3 region has the DNA TGTGCCAGCAGTGCAACAGGGGTTAAATCCTACGAGCAGTACTTC. The rearrangement uses TRBV6-2 or TRBV6-3 and TRBJ2-7, with TRBD1 identical over 7 bases. The germline CDR1 and CDR2 sequences are MNHEY and SVGEGT. CDR3 length: 15 amino acids. Unmatched junction bases numbered 8, after V lost 5 bases and J lost 1 base.